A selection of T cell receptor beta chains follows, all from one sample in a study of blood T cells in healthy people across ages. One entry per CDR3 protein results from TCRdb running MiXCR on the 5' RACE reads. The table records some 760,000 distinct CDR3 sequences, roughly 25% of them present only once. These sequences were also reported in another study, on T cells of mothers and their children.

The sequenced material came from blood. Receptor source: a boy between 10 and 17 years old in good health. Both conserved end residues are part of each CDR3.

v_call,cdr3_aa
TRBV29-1,CSVVQGTVRDTQYF
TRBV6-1,CASKATPGATGTEAFF
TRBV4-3,CAGSQDLLAGRGNEQFF
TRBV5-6,CASRAGSAPFEYF
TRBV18,CASSPQGNSYEQYF
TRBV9,CASSVEGDIQYF
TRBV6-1,CASTIIGPWGNTEAFF
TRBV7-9,CASSFDRTKSDYEQYF
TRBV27,CASSRHRGRPYEQYF
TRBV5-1,CASSLASGDTDTQYF
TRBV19,CASSIVVSWNTNEKLFF
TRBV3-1,CASSQRGMSTYNEQFF
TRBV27,CASKGGESYEQYF
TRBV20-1,CSAKKQGANSPLHF
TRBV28,CASSSRVRGIPDTQYF
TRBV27,CASSRGPIYGYTF
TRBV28,CASSLGVAGGPTDTQYF
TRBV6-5,CASSYSRTPTDTQYF